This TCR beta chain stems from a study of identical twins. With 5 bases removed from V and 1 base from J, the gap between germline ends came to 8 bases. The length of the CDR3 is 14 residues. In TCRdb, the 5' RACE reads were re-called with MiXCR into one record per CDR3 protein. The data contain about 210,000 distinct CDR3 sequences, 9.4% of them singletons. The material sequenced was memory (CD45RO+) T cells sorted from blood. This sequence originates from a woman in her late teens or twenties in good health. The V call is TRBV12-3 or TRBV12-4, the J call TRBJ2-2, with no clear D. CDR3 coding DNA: TGTGCCAGCAGTCTTCTTCAGAACACCGGGGAGCTGTTTTTT. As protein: CASSLLQNTGELFF.